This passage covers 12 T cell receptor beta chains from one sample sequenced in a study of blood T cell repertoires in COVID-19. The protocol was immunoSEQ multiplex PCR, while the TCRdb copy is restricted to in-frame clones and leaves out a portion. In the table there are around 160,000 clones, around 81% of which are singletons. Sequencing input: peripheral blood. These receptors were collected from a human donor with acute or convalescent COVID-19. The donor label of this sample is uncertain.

The CDR3 is CASSVGADDSHNEQFF. The CDR3, as DNA: TGTGCCAGCAGCGTAGGGGCAGATGATAGTCACAATGAGCAGTTCTTC. J is TRBJ2-1 and V is TRBV9; D gene ambiguous. CDR1 is SGDLS, CDR2 YYNGEE, per germline. Trimming stripped 0 bases from V and 5 bases from J, with 15 bases between. The CDR3 totals 16 residues. The full variable domain, rest sourced from reference TRBV9 and TRBJ2-1, is DSGVTQTPKHLITATGQRVTLRCSPRSGDLSVYWYQQSLDQGLQFLIQYYNGEERAKGNILERFSAQQFPDLHSELNLSSLELGDSALYFCASSVGADDSHNEQFFGPGTRLTVL.

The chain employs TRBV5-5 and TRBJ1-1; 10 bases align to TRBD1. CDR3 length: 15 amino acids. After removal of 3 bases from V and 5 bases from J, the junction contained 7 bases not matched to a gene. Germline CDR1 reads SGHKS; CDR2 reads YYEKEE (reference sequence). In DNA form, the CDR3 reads TGTGCCAGCAGCTCGATAAGGACAGGGGGAACTGAAGCTTTCTTT. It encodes CASSSIRTGGTEAFF.

The CDR3 coding sequence is TGTGCCAGCAGTCCTGGACAGGGACAATATGGCTACACCTTC. Amino acids: CASSPGQGQYGYTF. The chain has TRBV6-5 and TRBJ1-2, with 8 bases lining up with TRBD1. Germline-derived CDR1 and CDR2 are MNHEY and SVGAGI. This CDR3 is built from 14 residues. The V segment lost 5 bases and the J segment 5 bases; nucleotides outside the gene matches: 7.

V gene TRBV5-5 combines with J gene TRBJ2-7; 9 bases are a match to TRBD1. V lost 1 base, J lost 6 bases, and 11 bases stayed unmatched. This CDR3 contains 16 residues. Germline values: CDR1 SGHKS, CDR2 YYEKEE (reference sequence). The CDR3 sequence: CASSLQLGQGLSEQYF. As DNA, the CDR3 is TGTGCCAGCAGCTTGCAATTGGGACAGGGCTTATCCGAGCAGTACTTC.

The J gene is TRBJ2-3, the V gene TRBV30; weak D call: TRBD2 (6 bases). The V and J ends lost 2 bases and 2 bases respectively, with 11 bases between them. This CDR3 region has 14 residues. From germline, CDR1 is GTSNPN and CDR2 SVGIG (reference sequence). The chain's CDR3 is CAWSPGLLTDTQYF. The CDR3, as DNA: TGTGCCTGGAGTCCGGGACTGCTCACAGATACGCAGTATTTT.

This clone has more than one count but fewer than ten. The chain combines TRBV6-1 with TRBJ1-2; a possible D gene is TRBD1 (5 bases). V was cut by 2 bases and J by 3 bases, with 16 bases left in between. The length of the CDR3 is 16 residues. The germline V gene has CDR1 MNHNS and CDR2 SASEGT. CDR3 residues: CASSEQGLTDHYGYTF. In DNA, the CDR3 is TGTGCCAGCAGTGAACAAGGCTTGACAGACCACTATGGCTACACCTTC.

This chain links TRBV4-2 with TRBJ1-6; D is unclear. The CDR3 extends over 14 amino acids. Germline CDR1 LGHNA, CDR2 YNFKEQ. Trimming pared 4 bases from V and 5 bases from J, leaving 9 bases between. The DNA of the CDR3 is TGTGCCAGCAGCCTCGGTGTAGATAATTCACCCCTCCACTTT. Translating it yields CASSLGVDNSPLHF.

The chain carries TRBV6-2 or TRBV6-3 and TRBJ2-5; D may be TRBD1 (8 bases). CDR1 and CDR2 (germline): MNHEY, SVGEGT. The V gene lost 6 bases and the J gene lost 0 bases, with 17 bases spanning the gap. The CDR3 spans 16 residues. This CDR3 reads CASSTDRGGDQETQYF. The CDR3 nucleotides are TGTGCCAGCAGCACCGACAGGGGAGGGGACCAAGAGACCCAGTACTTC.

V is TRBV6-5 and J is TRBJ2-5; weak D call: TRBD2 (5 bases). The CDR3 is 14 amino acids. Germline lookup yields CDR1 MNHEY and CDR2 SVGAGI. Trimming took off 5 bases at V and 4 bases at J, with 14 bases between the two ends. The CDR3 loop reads CASSTGKRGETQYF. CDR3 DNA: TGTGCCAGCAGTACCGGGAAAAGAGGAGAGACCCAGTACTTC.

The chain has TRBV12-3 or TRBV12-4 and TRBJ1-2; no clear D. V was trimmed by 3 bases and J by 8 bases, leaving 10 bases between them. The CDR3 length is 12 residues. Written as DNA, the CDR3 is TGTGCCAGCAGTTTCTCGGCGGGGGGCTACACCTTC. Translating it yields CASSFSAGGYTF.

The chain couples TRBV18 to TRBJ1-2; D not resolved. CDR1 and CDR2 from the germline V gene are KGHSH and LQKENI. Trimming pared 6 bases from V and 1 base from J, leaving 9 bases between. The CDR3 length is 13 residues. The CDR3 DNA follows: TGTGCCAGCTCGTCGGGAGATAACTATGGCTACACCTTC. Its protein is CASSSGDNYGYTF.

CDR3 sequence: CATSDTSGTGDYGYTF. In DNA form, the CDR3 reads TGTGCCACCAGTGATACCTCCGGGACAGGGGACTATGGCTACACCTTC. The chain has TRBV24-1 and TRBJ1-2; 10 bases agree with TRBD1. CDR3 length: 16 residues. V shed 3 bases, J shed 3 bases, and the junction held 6 bases outside the gene matches. Germline CDR1 and CDR2: KGHDR and SFDVKD.